These T cell receptor beta chains were read from a single sample in a study of siplizumab effects on memory and regulatory T cells. Using immunoSEQ multiplex PCR, the repertoire was profiled, and TCRdb retains in-frame clones only, with some absent. The sample records roughly 56,000 clones, 95% to 98% being singletons. The sequenced sample was naive CD8+ T cells sorted from blood. These receptors were taken from a human donor in good health. Both conserved end residues are part of each CDR3. Each record gives: V gene, J gene, CDR3 protein.

V gene: TRBV11-1
J gene: TRBJ1-1
CDR3 protein: CASSSGLGTEAFF

V gene: TRBV19
J gene: TRBJ1-2
CDR3 protein: CASSPVLGANYGYTF

V gene: TRBV13
J gene: TRBJ1-1
CDR3 protein: CASSGSNTEAFF

V gene: TRBV27
J gene: TRBJ2-7
CDR3 protein: CASSLDGRATYEQYF

V gene: TRBV2
J gene: TRBJ1-5
CDR3 protein: CASSAGQTLSNQPQHF

V gene: TRBV2
J gene: TRBJ1-5
CDR3 protein: CASGGFLDLLNQPQHF

V gene: TRBV7-2
J gene: TRBJ2-4
CDR3 protein: CASSFYGGKNIQYF

V gene: TRBV6-1
J gene: TRBJ2-2
CDR3 protein: CVSRSGPPDTGELFF

V gene: TRBV7-9
J gene: TRBJ1-1
CDR3 protein: CASSDQGSPNTEAFF

V gene: TRBV28
J gene: TRBJ2-3
CDR3 protein: CASRVGSRGGTDTQYF

V gene: TRBV4-1
J gene: TRBJ2-5
CDR3 protein: CASSQGSLEETQYF

V gene: TRBV28
J gene: TRBJ2-1
CDR3 protein: CASSAPGLAVGNEQFF

V gene: TRBV7-9
J gene: TRBJ1-1
CDR3 protein: CASSLEDTEAFF

V gene: TRBV7-3
J gene: TRBJ2-6
CDR3 protein: CASSYTSPGANVLTF

V gene: TRBV7-6
J gene: TRBJ2-1
CDR3 protein: CASKGVYEQFF

V gene: TRBV4-2
J gene: TRBJ1-1
CDR3 protein: CASRQLNTEAFF

V gene: TRBV27
J gene: TRBJ2-7
CDR3 protein: CASRRGPSYEQYF

V gene: TRBV28
J gene: TRBJ2-1
CDR3 protein: CASTSLEGTWNEQFF

V gene: TRBV16
J gene: TRBJ2-7
CDR3 protein: CASSTLGSGDDEQYF

V gene: TRBV7-2
J gene: TRBJ2-7
CDR3 protein: CASSLEPVGEQYF

V gene: TRBV29-1
J gene: TRBJ2-1
CDR3 protein: CSVTPTSGRVSSYNEQFF

V gene: TRBV20-1
J gene: TRBJ2-1
CDR3 protein: CSADRGNEQFF

V gene: TRBV9
J gene: TRBJ2-1
CDR3 protein: CASSVGGGMGNNEQFF

V gene: TRBV9
J gene: TRBJ2-5
CDR3 protein: CASSFRLAGGSETQYF

V gene: TRBV27
J gene: TRBJ1-4
CDR3 protein: CASSLITNEKLFF

V gene: TRBV5-1
J gene: TRBJ2-7
CDR3 protein: CASSLGHYEQYF

V gene: TRBV19
J gene: TRBJ2-5
CDR3 protein: CASSPGTGAQETQYF

V gene: TRBV19
J gene: TRBJ2-7
CDR3 protein: CASSIKVSSYEQYF

V gene: TRBV30
J gene: TRBJ2-7
CDR3 protein: CAWSPDSAWHEQYF

V gene: TRBV7-9
J gene: TRBJ2-7
CDR3 protein: CASSSSGTSLEQYF

V gene: TRBV4-1
J gene: TRBJ2-5
CDR3 protein: CASSQGGETQYF

V gene: TRBV15
J gene: TRBJ2-7
CDR3 protein: CATSRDRSSYEQYF

V gene: TRBV19
J gene: TRBJ2-2
CDR3 protein: CASSIAGRGTGELFF

V gene: TRBV30
J gene: TRBJ2-5
CDR3 protein: CAWSPTTTSGTETQYF

V gene: TRBV6-5
J gene: TRBJ1-2
CDR3 protein: CATREGLGYTF

V gene: TRBV7-9
J gene: TRBJ2-5
CDR3 protein: CASSLIQETQYF

V gene: TRBV28
J gene: TRBJ1-1
CDR3 protein: CASSFMGVSTEAFF

V gene: TRBV19
J gene: TRBJ2-7
CDR3 protein: CASSILTGVDEQYF

V gene: TRBV2
J gene: TRBJ1-4
CDR3 protein: CASSGLTEPEKLFF

V gene: TRBV6-1
J gene: TRBJ1-1
CDR3 protein: CASSGQENTEAFF

V gene: TRBV4-1
J gene: TRBJ2-2
CDR3 protein: CASSLNDRDTGELFF

V gene: TRBV30
J gene: TRBJ1-1
CDR3 protein: CAWSPRPGQGYTEAFF

V gene: TRBV18
J gene: TRBJ1-6
CDR3 protein: CASSLPGDSPLHF

V gene: TRBV21-1
J gene: TRBJ2-6
CDR3 protein: CASSGRTRGANVLTF

V gene: TRBV5-1
J gene: TRBJ1-2
CDR3 protein: CASSLDYGNYGYTF

V gene: TRBV11-3
J gene: TRBJ2-7
CDR3 protein: CASSLDGDRVEQYF

V gene: TRBV9
J gene: TRBJ2-7
CDR3 protein: CASSVLDGSYEQYF

V gene: TRBV27
J gene: TRBJ2-3
CDR3 protein: CASSTQLADTQYF

V gene: TRBV27
J gene: TRBJ1-1
CDR3 protein: CASSLYKNTEAFF

V gene: TRBV5-1
J gene: TRBJ1-1
CDR3 protein: CASSFNQGTEAFF

V gene: TRBV6-1
J gene: TRBJ2-1
CDR3 protein: CASSDTGTSGRGNEQFF

V gene: TRBV11-2
J gene: TRBJ2-7
CDR3 protein: CASSLYGSRDDEQYF

V gene: TRBV5-5
J gene: TRBJ2-7
CDR3 protein: CASSFQGSSYEQYF

V gene: TRBV7-3
J gene: TRBJ2-1
CDR3 protein: CASSGDWFGEQFF

V gene: TRBV18
J gene: TRBJ2-3
CDR3 protein: CASSPLGGTADTQYF

V gene: TRBV5-4
J gene: TRBJ2-1
CDR3 protein: CASSLVTGTSYNEQFF

V gene: TRBV5-6
J gene: TRBJ1-2
CDR3 protein: CASSRGQDGYGYTF